The clone carrying this T cell receptor beta chain came up many times. What it binds is not known. This specimen comes from a study of T cells in Graves' hyperthyroidism and ophthalmopathy. General study findings and limits: Blood held most thyroid clonotypes expanded above 0.001 frequency.

Per the germline V gene, CDR1 is SEHNR and CDR2 is FQNEAQ (reference sequence). V was shortened by 5 bases and J by 5 bases, with 18 bases between the two germline ends. The CDR3 is 16 amino acids. The TCR beta CDR3 regions underwent amplification using RNA transcripts as the source. Using the HTBI primer set, a first-round RT-PCR was run on the TCR CDR3. TCRdb called the multiplex PCR reads again in MiXCR, with one record for every CDR3 protein. The sample includes approximately 410,000 distinct CDR3 sequences, roughly 14% of them seen just once. Patients affected by ophthalmopathy presented a Clinical Activity Score of at least 3, a NOSPECS grade of at least 4, and disease duration below 3 months. Uncontrolled infection, other autoimmune disease, pregnancy or lactation barred patients from enrollment. PBMCs were derived from around 10 ml fresh peripheral blood.

This TCR derives from a young man with Graves' ophthalmopathy. This chain uses TRBV7-9 with TRBJ2-2, with D maybe TRBD1 (7 bases). Sequenced: blood. Here the CDR3 reads CASSPSGGGATGELFF. CDR3 nucleotide sequence: TGTGCCAGCAGCCCCTCTGGAGGGGGCGCGACCGGGGAGCTGTTTTTT.